The 31 T cell receptor beta chains below were found in one sample sequenced in a study of Ad26.COV2.S vaccination and SARS-CoV-2 variants. Measured with immunoSEQ multiplex PCR; TCRdb has only the in-frame clones, and not every one. Of 300,000 to 400,000 clones in the sample, 65% to 90% were seen once. Treatment: around 19 received Ad26.COV2.S at low or high dose, single or two shots; about 5 received placebo; per-sample allocation not given. Day 63 following the first vaccine or placebo injection was when the samples were taken. This specimen consisted of peripheral blood, obtained in a trial of Ad26.COV2.S vaccine versus placebo. These receptors all stem from a person aged 18-60 years who received the Ad26.COV2.S COVID-19 vaccine or a placebo.

The rearrangement uses TRBV28 and TRBJ1-6; no clear D gene. Germline V gives CDR1 MDHEN, CDR2 SYDVKM. The CDR3 consists of 14 residues. Trimming left V 2 bases short and J 7 bases short, with 9 bases between. CDR3 bases: TGTGCCAGCAGTTTAGGATTCTTCAATTCACCCCTCCACTTT. It yields the protein CASSLGFFNSPLHF.

The chain carries TRBV7-2 and TRBJ2-7; 7 bases map to TRBD1. CDR1 and CDR2 from the germline V gene are SGHTA and FQGNSA. V dropped 1 base and J dropped 2; count of bases not matched to a gene: 2. This CDR3 has 14 amino acids. Here the CDR3 DNA reads TGTGCCAGCAGCTTAGTTGGGACAGCCTACGAGCAGTACTTC. Amino acid sequence: CASSLVGTAYEQYF.

The V gene is TRBV3-1 (or the pseudogene TRBV3-2), the J gene TRBJ2-7, with 9 bases that match TRBD1. Germline CDR1 reads LGHDT; CDR2 reads YNNKEL (reference sequence). This CDR3 has 15 residues. V lost 4 bases, J lost 0 bases, and 4 bases stayed unmatched. The CDR3 loop is CASSRPGQGSYEQYF. The CDR3 DNA follows: TGTGCCAGCAGCCGGCCGGGACAGGGCTCCTACGAGCAGTACTTC.

The chain uses TRBV5-4 and TRBJ2-7; 14 nucleotides align to TRBD2. The V and J ends lost 2 bases and 0 bases, in that order; junction bases with no gene match: 13. The CDR3 has 20 amino acids. Germline V gene lookup returns CDR1 SGHNT and CDR2 YYREEE (reference sequence). The DNA of the CDR3 is TGTGCCAGCAGCTTAGGGGTGACTAGCGGGGGGGTTATGAGCTCCTACGAGCAGTACTTC. This gives the protein CASSLGVTSGGVMSSYEQYF.

The V and J genes are TRBV4-3 and TRBJ2-3; D may be TRBD2 (6 bases). The CDR3 loop spans 17 amino acids. V lost 0 bases and J lost 8, with 21 bases in between. Germline CDR1 LGHNA, CDR2 YSLEER. The CDR3 nucleotides are TGCGCCAGCAGCCAAGATCCGGGACTGGACCCAGCTAGTACGCAGTATTTT. As protein: CASSQDPGLDPASTQYF.

This chain uses TRBV3-1 (or the pseudogene TRBV3-2) with TRBJ1-4; 9 bases align to TRBD1. J lost 7 bases, V lost 1 base, and 4 bases had no gene match. This CDR3 contains 15 residues. Germline CDR1 and CDR2: LGHDT and YNNKEL (reference sequence). The CDR3 is CASSQAGTGSEKLFF. In nucleotides, the CDR3 is TGTGCCAGCAGCCAAGCCGGGACAGGGAGTGAAAAACTGTTTTTT.

The chain joins TRBV18 to TRBJ2-2; D not resolved. Germline loops: CDR1 KGHSH, CDR2 LQKENI. Between the trimmed V and J ends, which lost 4 bases and 0 bases, there was a span of 6 bases. The CDR3 sequence is 14 residues long. The CDR3 spells CASSLDTNTGELFF. The CDR3 DNA reads TGTGCCAGCTCACTTGATACGAACACCGGGGAGCTGTTTTTT.

V is TRBV7-2 and J is TRBJ1-1, with no clear D. The CDR3 has 14 amino acids. V lost 5 bases and J 4 bases, leaving 14 bases between the germline ends. Germline CDR1 reads SGHTA; CDR2 reads FQGNSA. CDR3 DNA sequence: TGTGCCAGCAGCCCGACACGCCTGGGCACTGAAGCTTTCTTT. It encodes CASSPTRLGTEAFF.

The V gene is TRBV4-1, the J gene TRBJ2-3; no definite D call. This CDR3 has 11 amino acids. The germline V gene encodes CDR1 MGHRA and CDR2 YSYEKL. V lost 1 base and J 5 bases, leaving 1 base between the germline ends. The CDR3 DNA is TGCGCCAGCAGCCAAGGAGATACGCAGTATTTT. This codes for CASSQGDTQYF.

CDR3 DNA: TGTGCCAGCAGCAAAATCCGGAACCCCCCGCGGAACCGGGACAGCCAACGCACCGGGGAGCTGTTTTTT. This gives the protein CASSKIRNPPRNRDSQRTGELFF. V gene TRBV21-1 combines with J gene TRBJ2-2; TRBD1 is the table's D call, not checked against the DNA. TRBV21-1 is classified as a pseudogene. CDR3 length: 23 residues.

This chain links TRBV11-2 with TRBJ1-4; no clear D. V was clipped by 0 bases and J by 10 bases, with 18 bases between them. This CDR3 contains 16 residues. The germline gives CDR1 SGHAT, CDR2 FQNNGV. As DNA, the CDR3 is TGTGCCAGCAGCTTAGACTCGGTATCATCTTCGGGAAAACTGTTTTTT. The encoded protein is CASSLDSVSSSGKLFF.

The CDR3 bases are TGTGCCAGCAGTTCACTAGACCGAAAACGGGGTGAAAAACTGTTTTTT. This gives the protein CASSSLDRKRGEKLFF. The V and J genes are TRBV6-6 and TRBJ1-4; D gene uncertain. From germline, CDR1 is MNHNY and CDR2 SVGAGI (reference sequence). The V gene lost 4 bases and the J gene lost 7 bases, with 19 bases spanning the gap. There are 16 residues in the CDR3.

The chain links TRBV6-5 to TRBJ1-1; D is ambiguous. The CDR3 extends over 11 amino acids. V lost 10 bases and J lost 1, with 7 bases in between. Germline V gene sequence: CDR1 MNHEY, CDR2 SVGAGI. CDR3 loop: CATQKNTEAFF. The CDR3 region has the DNA TGTGCCACCCAGAAGAACACTGAAGCTTTCTTT.

V gene TRBV5-6 combines with J gene TRBJ1-2; D gene ambiguous. The CDR3 extends over 15 amino acids. CDR1 SGHDT and CDR2 YYEEEE come from the germline V gene. V lost 3 bases to trimming and J lost 2 bases, with 14 bases between them. The CDR3 is CASSYRTVYNYGYTF. The CDR3 DNA reads TGTGCCAGCAGCTACCGGACCGTCTACAACTATGGCTACACCTTC.

This chain uses TRBV29-1 with TRBJ1-3; 8 bases are shared with TRBD1. CDR1 SQVTM and CDR2 ANQGSEA come from the germline V gene. There are 13 residues in the CDR3. The J segment lost 4 bases and the V segment lost 6 bases, leaving 5 bases of the junction unmatched. CDR3 nucleotides: TGCAGCGTCCAGGGGGCATGGGGAAACACCATATATTTT. Amino acids: CSVQGAWGNTIYF.

This chain uses TRBV7-8 with TRBJ2-1, with TRBD1 as a possible D gene (5 bases). The CDR3 has 18 amino acids. Germline CDR1 SGHVS, CDR2 FQNEAQ. The V and J ends lost 0 bases and 1 base respectively, with 16 bases between them. The CDR3 nucleotides are TGTGCCAGCAGCTTAGCCATTGACGACAGAAGATCCTACAATGAGCAGTTCTTC. This gives the protein CASSLAIDDRRSYNEQFF. The full variable domain, rest sourced from reference TRBV7-8 and TRBJ2-1, is GAGVSQSPRYKVAKRGQDVALRCDPISGHVSLFWYQQALGQGPEFLTYFQNEAQLDKSGLPSDRFFAERPEGSVSTLKIQRTQQEDSAVYLCASSLAIDDRRSYNEQFFGPGTRLTVL.

The chain has TRBV11-2 and TRBJ1-1; D possibly corresponds to TRBD1 (5 bases). The germline V gene encodes CDR1 SGHAT and CDR2 FQNNGV. The germline V and J ends were trimmed by 1 base and 4 bases, with 10 bases remaining between them. This CDR3 has 14 residues. CDR3 sequence reads: CASSLGGTTTEAFF. The CDR3 coding sequence is TGTGCCAGCAGCTTAGGTGGGACCACCACTGAAGCTTTCTTT.

V is TRBV7-2 and J is TRBJ2-7; 10 nucleotides line up with TRBD1. The CDR3 has 13 amino acids. J gave up 6 bases and V 5 bases, and 4 bases lay outside the gene matches. Per germline, CDR1 SGHTA and CDR2 FQGNSA. CDR3 region: CASSPGTGVEQYF. The CDR3 nucleotides read TGTGCCAGCAGCCCCGGGACAGGGGTCGAGCAGTACTTC.

This clone appeared a single time. V is TRBV5-6 and J is TRBJ1-2; D is possibly TRBD1 (6 bases). CDR1 SGHDT and CDR2 YYEEEE come from the germline V gene. The V and J ends lost 1 base and 4 bases respectively, with 11 bases between them. The CDR3 spans 14 residues. The CDR3 spells CASSLQGSGYGYTF. The CDR3 bases are TGTGCCAGCAGCTTGCAGGGGTCGGGCTATGGCTACACCTTC.

This clone was seen many times. V is TRBV9 and J is TRBJ2-5, with D hard to call. Germline-derived CDR1 and CDR2 are SGDLS and YYNGEE. V gave up 3 bases and J gave up 1 base, with 7 bases separating them. CDR3 length equals 13 residues. In DNA form, the CDR3 reads TGTGCCAGCAGCGACGGCTTCCAAGAGACCCAGTACTTC. This gives the protein CASSDGFQETQYF.

The chain carries TRBV6-5 and TRBJ2-2, with 7 nucleotides matching TRBD1. The V and J ends lost 0 bases and 4 bases, in that order; junction bases with no gene match: 2. The CDR3 consists of 15 residues. The V gene's germline CDR1 is MNHEY and CDR2 SVGAGI. CDR3 region: CASSYSTGPTGELFF. CDR3 nucleotide sequence: TGTGCCAGCAGTTACTCGACAGGGCCCACCGGGGAGCTGTTTTTT.

This clone was counted a single time. The V call is TRBV11-2, the J call TRBJ1-5, with 7 bases that match TRBD1. With 1 base clipped from V and 2 bases from J, the junction kept 8 bases outside the gene matches. The CDR3 totals 17 residues. Germline V gives CDR1 SGHAT, CDR2 FQNNGV. The chain's CDR3 is CASSLGQGVVGNQPQHF. CDR3 DNA: TGTGCCAGCAGCTTAGGGCAGGGGGTGGTCGGCAATCAGCCCCAGCATTTT.

The rearrangement joins TRBV5-4 to TRBJ1-1, with a tentative D call TRBD1 (6 bases). This CDR3 region has 16 residues. V lost 0 bases and J lost 1, with 13 bases in between. Germline values: CDR1 SGHNT, CDR2 YYREEE (reference sequence). The CDR3 spells CASSLEGGLPNTEAFF. The CDR3 nucleotides are TGTGCCAGCAGCTTGGAGGGGGGGCTCCCGAACACTGAAGCTTTCTTT.

The V call is TRBV6-2 or TRBV6-3, the J call TRBJ2-5; D gene uncertain. The length of the CDR3 is 12 residues. V lost 4 bases to trimming and J lost 2 bases, with 5 bases between them. Germline-derived CDR1 and CDR2 are MNHEY and SVGEGT. Here the CDR3 DNA reads TGTGCCAGCAGTTCCCTGCAAGAGACCCAGTACTTC. Protein sequence: CASSSLQETQYF.

The chain recombines TRBV14 with TRBJ1-2, with D unresolved. The CDR3 sequence is 16 residues long. CDR1 and CDR2 from the germline V gene are SGHDN and FVKESK. Trimming shortened V by 0 bases and J by 3 bases, and 14 bases separated the two germline ends. CDR3 residues: CASSQDAGPKYYGYTF. The CDR3 coding sequence is TGTGCCAGCAGCCAAGATGCCGGCCCGAAGTACTATGGCTACACCTTC.

The V gene is TRBV7-8, the J gene TRBJ2-7, with D possibly being TRBD1 or TRBD2 (5 bases each). The CDR3 totals 14 residues. V lost 5 bases, J lost 4 bases, and 15 bases lay in between. Germline V CDR1 and CDR2: SGHVS, FQNEAQ. CDR3 sequence reads: CASSVRDRFYEQYF. DNA of the CDR3: TGTGCCAGCAGCGTCCGGGACCGATTTTACGAGCAGTACTTC. Full variable domain (outside the CDR3, taken from reference TRBV7-8 and TRBJ2-7): GAGVSQSPRYKVAKRGQDVALRCDPISGHVSLFWYQQALGQGPEFLTYFQNEAQLDKSGLPSDRFFAERPEGSVSTLKIQRTQQEDSAVYLCASSVRDRFYEQYFGPGTRLTVT.

V is TRBV19 and J is TRBJ2-3; 8 positions agree with TRBD1. The CDR3 runs to 15 residues. The junction had 9 bases not matched to a gene; V was cut back by 5 bases and J by 5 bases. CDR1 is LNHDA, CDR2 SQIVND, per germline (reference sequence). The CDR3 region is CASSPRAGGKDTQYF. The CDR3, as DNA: TGTGCCAGTAGTCCCCGGGCAGGGGGCAAAGATACGCAGTATTTT.

The V call is TRBV19, the J call TRBJ2-5; 9 bases map to TRBD1. Germline V gene sequence: CDR1 LNHDA, CDR2 SQIVND (reference sequence). V trimming: 5 bases; J trimming: 2 bases; junction bases outside the gene matches: 6. The CDR3 is 15 amino acids. The chain's CDR3 is CASSASGTGQETQYF. CDR3 coding DNA: TGTGCCAGTAGTGCCTCCGGGACAGGGCAAGAGACCCAGTACTTC.

J is TRBJ2-2 and V is TRBV9; no firm D call. The V end was cut by 3 bases, the J end by 8 bases, with 14 bases between. This CDR3 is 14 amino acids long. Germline CDR1 and CDR2: SGDLS and YYNGEE. The CDR3, as DNA: TGTGCCAGCAGCGGCAGATCCACCCCTGGGGAGCTGTTTTTT. Translating gives CASSGRSTPGELFF. Using reference TRBV9 and TRBJ2-2 for the parts outside the CDR3, the full variable domain is DSGVTQTPKHLITATGQRVTLRCSPRSGDLSVYWYQQSLDQGLQFLIQYYNGEERAKGNILERFSAQQFPDLHSELNLSSLELGDSALYFCASSGRSTPGELFFGEGSRLTVL.

This chain uses TRBV6-5 with TRBJ2-7, with 12 bases lining up with TRBD2. The V gene's germline CDR1 is MNHEY and CDR2 SVGAGI. The ends lost 0 bases at V and 4 bases at J; junction bases unmatched: 1. The CDR3 has 15 amino acids. CDR3 region: CASSYSTSGGYEQYF. The CDR3 nucleotides are TGTGCCAGCAGTTACTCGACTAGCGGGGGTTACGAGCAGTACTTC.

The chain joins TRBV21-1 to TRBJ1-6; the D call of TRBD1 is as the table states it, not checked on the DNA. TRBV21-1 is a pseudogene segment. The length of the CDR3 is 12 residues. In nucleotides, the CDR3 is TGTGCCAGCAGCAATTCAAATTCACCCCTCCACTTT. Protein sequence: CASSNSNSPLHF.